Each of the 14 T cell receptor beta chains below was sequenced from the same sample in a study of OX40 agonist ivuxolimab in advanced cancers. Assay used: immunoSEQ multiplex PCR; TCRdb lists only in-frame clones, some missing. The data show 50,000 to 70,000 clones, approximately 90% seen once. Sequencing was performed on CD4+ or CD8+ T cells sorted from blood, taken in a trial of the OX40 agonist ivuxolimab. These receptors came from an adult with an advanced solid tumor such as melanoma, head and neck, liver or kidney cancer.

V gene TRBV7-9 combines with J gene TRBJ2-5, with 7 bases lining up with TRBD2. The CDR3 covers 17 residues. Germline-derived CDR1 and CDR2 are SEHNR and FQNEAQ (reference sequence). The V gene end was trimmed by 1 base and the J gene end by 3 bases; junction bases not matched to a gene: 11. The CDR3 is CASSLGVAGEREETQYF. The CDR3 bases are TGTGCCAGCAGCTTAGGAGTCGCGGGAGAAAGGGAAGAGACCCAGTACTTC.

The chain carries TRBV28 and TRBJ2-7; a weak D match, TRBD1 (5 bases). The CDR3 has 14 amino acids. Germline V gene sequence: CDR1 MDHEN, CDR2 SYDVKM. Trimming removed 8 bases at V and 3 bases at J, with 17 bases between. Written as DNA, the CDR3 is TGTGCCAGCCGGTTGCAGGGATTGAACTACGAGCAGTACTTC. It encodes CASRLQGLNYEQYF.

The table lists this clone with a count of one. J is TRBJ2-7 and V is TRBV4-3, with D maybe TRBD1 (6 bases). Germline V gene lookup returns CDR1 LGHNA and CDR2 YSLEER. V lost 0 bases and J lost 3, with 9 bases in between. The CDR3 runs to 14 residues. The CDR3 loop reads CASSQEGQGYEQYF. CDR3 sequence (DNA): TGCGCCAGCAGCCAAGAGGGACAAGGCTACGAGCAGTACTTC.

The chain employs TRBV2 and TRBJ2-7, with D hard to call. Trimming took off 1 base at V and 0 bases at J, with 10 bases between the two ends. This CDR3 region has 15 residues. CDR1 and CDR2 from the germline V gene are SNHLY and FYNNEI. DNA of the CDR3: TGTGCCAGCAGTGAAGGGGTAGTCAGCTCCTACGAGCAGTACTTC. Translating it yields CASSEGVVSSYEQYF.

This rearrangement joins TRBV27 to TRBJ2-7; 9 nucleotides line up with TRBD1. Germline V gene lookup returns CDR1 MNHEY and CDR2 SMNVEV (reference sequence). The CDR3 is made up of 13 amino acids. V dropped 3 bases and J dropped 4; count of bases not matched to a gene: 1. The CDR3 DNA sequence: TGTGCCAGCAGTTTCGGACAGGGGTACGAGCAGTACTTC. It encodes CASSFGQGYEQYF.

The chain uses TRBV5-1 and TRBJ2-7, with TRBD1 identical over 10 bases. CDR3 length: 16 amino acids. The V and J ends lost 4 bases and 3 bases, in that order; junction bases with no gene match: 10. Germline V CDR1 and CDR2: SGHRS, YFSETQ. CDR3 nucleotide sequence: TGCGCCAGCAGCGGAACAATGACAGGGGGCTACTACGAGCAGTACTTC. This translates into CASSGTMTGGYYEQYF.

CDR3 protein: CASSEAFF. The CDR3 region has the DNA TGTGCCAGCAGTGAAGCTTTCTTT. This rearrangement joins TRBV6-5 to TRBJ1-1; unclear D gene. CDR1 MNHEY and CDR2 SVGAGI come from the germline V gene. The CDR3 has 8 amino acids. V dropped 5 bases and J dropped 8 bases, with 0 bases sitting between them.

The V and J genes are TRBV27 and TRBJ2-1, with 15 bases aligning to TRBD2. With 10 bases clipped from V and 0 bases from J, the junction kept 4 bases outside the gene matches. The CDR3 is made up of 16 amino acids. CDR1 and CDR2 from the germline V gene are MNHEY and SMNVEV (reference sequence). CDR3 region: CATGTSGRSSYNEQFF. The CDR3 nucleotides are TGTGCCACAGGGACTAGCGGGAGGTCCTCCTACAATGAGCAGTTCTTC.

V and J are TRBV29-1 and TRBJ2-1, with D perhaps TRBD1 or TRBD2 (7 bases each). The CDR3 covers 13 residues. Trimming cost V 4 bases and J 8 bases, with 15 bases left between them. Germline V gives CDR1 SQVTM, CDR2 ANQGSEA. DNA for the CDR3: TGCAGCGTTGCAGGGGGGGCTTTCGATGAGCAGTTCTTC. Translation: CSVAGGAFDEQFF.

This clone appeared a single time. The chain couples TRBV25-1 to TRBJ2-5; 9 bases map to TRBD2. This CDR3 comprises 17 residues. The J segment lost 2 bases and the V segment lost 8 bases, leaving 15 bases of the junction unmatched. CDR1 MGHDK and CDR2 SYGVNS come from the germline V gene. CDR3 sequence (DNA): TGTGCCAGCCATTCCAGTTACGGGACTAGCCTACAAGAGACCCAGTACTTC. It encodes CASHSSYGTSLQETQYF.

The rearrangement links TRBV28 to TRBJ2-5; D gene uncertain. The CDR3 totals 14 residues. V lost 5 bases, J lost 4 bases, and 14 bases lay in between. CDR1 is MDHEN, CDR2 SYDVKM, per germline. The CDR3 coding sequence is TGTGCCAGCAGTACCGAGTTGGGTCCAGAGACCCAGTACTTC. Its protein is CASSTELGPETQYF.

The chain recombines TRBV19 with TRBJ2-1; 8 nucleotides agree with TRBD2. Germline CDR1 reads LNHDA; CDR2 reads SQIVND (reference sequence). J was trimmed by 4 bases and V by 7 bases; bases with no gene match: 18. The CDR3 has 18 amino acids. CDR3 bases: TGTGCCAGTACCCCTCTAGGACTAGCCGGGGCCCAATACAATGAGCAGTTCTTC. It translates to CASTPLGLAGAQYNEQFF.

The chain couples TRBV5-1 to TRBJ2-7, with 8 bases matching TRBD2. Looked up from germline, CDR1 is SGHRS and CDR2 is YFSETQ. Trimming at V came to 0 bases and at J to 4 bases, leaving 12 bases not matched to a gene. The CDR3 is made up of 17 amino acids. CDR3 region: CASSLEPVGLAGYEQYF. CDR3 nucleotide sequence: TGCGCCAGCAGCTTGGAGCCAGTCGGACTAGCCGGGTACGAGCAGTACTTC.

The chain is built from TRBV28 and TRBJ2-7; 9 bases are a match to TRBD1. J was trimmed by 5 bases and V by 2 bases; bases with no gene match: 10. CDR1 MDHEN and CDR2 SYDVKM come from the germline V gene. The CDR3 has 16 residues. This chain's CDR3 is CASSLAAGTGLNEQYF. The CDR3, as DNA: TGTGCCAGCAGTTTAGCCGCCGGGACAGGGTTGAACGAGCAGTACTTC.